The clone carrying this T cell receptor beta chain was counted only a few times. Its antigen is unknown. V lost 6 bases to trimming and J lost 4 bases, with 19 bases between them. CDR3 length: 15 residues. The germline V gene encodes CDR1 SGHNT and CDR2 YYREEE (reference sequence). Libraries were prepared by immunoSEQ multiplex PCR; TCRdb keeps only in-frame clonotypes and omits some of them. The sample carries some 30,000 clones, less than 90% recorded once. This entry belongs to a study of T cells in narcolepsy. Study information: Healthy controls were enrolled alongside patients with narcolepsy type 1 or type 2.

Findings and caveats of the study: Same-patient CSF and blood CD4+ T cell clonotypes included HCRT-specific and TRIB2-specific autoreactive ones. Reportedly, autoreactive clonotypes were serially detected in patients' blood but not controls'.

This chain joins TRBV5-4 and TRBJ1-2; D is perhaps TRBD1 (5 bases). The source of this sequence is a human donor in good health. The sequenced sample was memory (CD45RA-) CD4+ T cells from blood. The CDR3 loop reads CASTSGGGIVYGYTF. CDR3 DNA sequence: TGTGCCAGCACCTCCGGGGGGGGGATTGTCTATGGCTACACCTTC.